This is a list of T cell receptor beta chains from one sample in a study of shared clonotypes between healthy human individuals. Profiling relied on immunoSEQ multiplex PCR, and the TCRdb table lists in-frame clones only, not all of them. The data contain 2 million to 2.5 million clones, about 92% of them seen just once; the ten biggest clones take up about 0.41%. The sequencing input was naive CD4+ T cells from PBMCs. These receptor sequences come from a man aged 18 to 35 in good health. Some clones in this sample may be carry-over from other donors' samples. CDR3s include the opening cysteine and the closing phenylalanine or tryptophan. The D gene is left open where the match is weak. Expanded clones get a size class; other rows say once, few or many, or leave the size out.

v_call,j_call,cdr3_length,d_call,clone_size,cdr3_aa,cdr3_nt
TRBV27,TRBJ1-5,17,-,-,CASRAEVLFLNNQPQHF,TGTGCCAGCAGGGCTGAGGTCCTCTTTTTGAACAATCAGCCCCAGCATTTT
TRBV7-9,TRBJ2-1,14,-,-,CASSLAGQDNEQFF,TGTGCCAGCAGCTTAGCGGGACAAGACAATGAGCAGTTCTTC
TRBV5-4,TRBJ1-4,17,TRBD1,few,CASSADREGATNEKLFF,TGTGCCAGCAGCGCCGACAGGGAGGGAGCAACTAATGAAAAACTGTTTTTT
TRBV10-3,TRBJ1-5,13,-,-,CAISDSVRETQHF,TGTGCCATCAGTGATTCCGTCAGGGAGACCCAGCATTTT
TRBV29-1,TRBJ2-7,13,-,-,CSVAPSANYEQYF,TGCAGCGTGGCCCCTAGCGCAAACTACGAGCAGTACTTC
TRBV28,TRBJ1-1,12,-,few,CASTRGRTEAFF,TGTGCCAGCACTCGGGGGAGGACTGAAGCTTTCTTT
TRBV28,TRBJ2-1,14,-,once,CASRIAGQGYEQFF,TGTGCCAGCAGGATAGCGGGACAGGGCTATGAGCAGTTCTTC
TRBV13,TRBJ2-3,18,TRBD2,-,CASSLPSTSAGGADTQYF,TGTGCCAGCAGTTTACCCTCGACTAGTGCGGGGGGGGCAGATACGCAGTATTTT
TRBV5-1,TRBJ2-5,14,TRBD1,-,CASSPGQAQETQYF,TGCGCCAGCAGCCCGGGACAGGCCCAAGAGACCCAGTACTTC
TRBV7-2,TRBJ2-3,14,TRBD1,-,CASSLTGGVDTQYF,TGTGCCAGCAGCTTAACAGGGGGCGTAGATACGCAGTATTTT
TRBV4-1,TRBJ2-7,17,-,few,CASSQVRRGPSSYEQYF,TGCGCCAGCAGCCAGGTGCGAAGAGGGCCAAGCTCCTACGAGCAGTACTTC
TRBV7-8,TRBJ2-5,14,TRBD1,-,CASSVGQGMETQYF,TGTGCCAGCAGCGTAGGACAGGGTATGGAGACCCAGTACTTC
TRBV5-1,TRBJ2-3,15,-,-,CASSLGRPSTDTQYF,TGCGCCAGCAGCTTGGGTAGACCTAGCACAGATACGCAGTATTTT
TRBV6-1,TRBJ2-1,14,-,few,CASSGVLVNNEQFF,TGTGCCAGCTCAGGGGTTCTGGTCAACAATGAGCAGTTCTTC
TRBV29-1,TRBJ1-1,10,-,few,CSVGGTEAFF,TGCAGCGTTGGGGGGACTGAAGCTTTCTTT
TRBV14,TRBJ2-1,14,-,-,CASSQDIRAPGLFF,TGTGCCAGCAGCCAAGATATCCGGGCCCCCGGTTTGTTCTTC
TRBV18,TRBJ2-1,14,-,-,CASSPSRLGNEQFF,TGTGCCAGCTCACCCTCACGGCTTGGGAATGAGCAGTTCTTC
TRBV7-3,TRBJ2-1,15,TRBD1,-,CASSELGQGGGEQFF,TGTGCCAGCAGCGAACTGGGACAGGGAGGAGGAGAGCAGTTCTTC
TRBV28,TRBJ2-1,15,TRBD1,-,CASTLRTGNYNEQFF,TGTGCCAGCACCCTAAGGACAGGGAACTACAATGAGCAGTTCTTC
TRBV7-2,TRBJ2-1,16,-,-,CASSLAQARGYNEQFF,TGTGCCAGCAGCTTAGCCCAGGCCAGGGGCTACAATGAGCAGTTCTTC
TRBV5-4,TRBJ2-7,14,TRBD1,-,CASSRTGFSYEQYF,TGTGCCAGCAGCCGGACAGGGTTCTCCTACGAGCAGTACTTC
TRBV15,TRBJ1-1,16,-,-,CATSRSRRMRGTEAFF,TGTGCCACCAGCAGATCCCGTCGAATGAGGGGGACTGAAGCTTTCTTT
TRBV19,TRBJ2-1,16,TRBD2,once,CASSSLLADSYNEQFF,TGTGCCAGTAGTTCTTTACTAGCGGACTCCTACAATGAGCAGTTCTTC
TRBV7-9,TRBJ2-7,16,TRBD1,-,CASSRDRGLISYEQYF,TGTGCCAGCAGCCGGGACAGGGGTTTGATATCCTACGAGCAGTACTTC
TRBV10-3,TRBJ2-7,16,TRBD2,-,CAISRPPSSGIYEQYF,TGTGCCATCAGCCGCCCCCCCTCTAGCGGGATCTACGAGCAGTACTTC
TRBV5-8,TRBJ1-4,15,-,-,CASTALGGTNEKLFF,TGTGCCAGCACCGCGCTGGGGGGGACTAATGAAAAACTGTTTTTT
TRBV11-3,TRBJ2-1,14,-,-,CASSPRGLYNEQFF,TGTGCCAGCAGCCCCCGGGGACTTTACAATGAGCAGTTCTTC
TRBV7-2,TRBJ1-5,16,-,-,CASSPAQGALNQPQHF,TGTGCCAGCAGCCCAGCCCAGGGAGCCCTCAATCAGCCCCAGCATTTT
TRBV9,TRBJ2-7,15,TRBD1,-,CASSVAPGQGYEQYF,TGTGCCAGCAGCGTAGCGCCGGGACAGGGCTACGAGCAGTACTTC
TRBV5-1,TRBJ2-1,16,-,-,CASSTLPSVTDNEQFF,TGCGCCAGCAGCACCCTCCCTAGCGTCACCGACAATGAGCAGTTCTTC
TRBV5-1,TRBJ2-1,16,TRBD2,-,CASSIRLAGNYNEQFF,TGCGCCAGCAGCATCCGGCTAGCGGGGAACTACAATGAGCAGTTCTTC
TRBV11-2,TRBJ1-5,8,-,-,CASQPQHF,TGTGCCAGCCAGCCCCAGCATTTT
TRBV11-3,TRBJ2-3,15,TRBD2,-,CASSSGLASVGTQYF,TGTGCCAGCAGCTCAGGACTAGCGAGTGTTGGTACGCAGTATTTT
TRBV7-2,TRBJ1-2,10,-,-,CASSLIERTF,TGTGCCAGCAGCTTGATTGAGAGGACCTTC
TRBV6-5,TRBJ2-2,13,-,-,CASKRANIGELFF,TGTGCCAGCAAGCGGGCGAACATCGGGGAGCTGTTTTTT
TRBV2,TRBJ2-1,14,-,-,CASSDVKRYNEQFF,TGTGCCAGCAGTGATGTTAAGCGGTACAATGAGCAGTTCTTC
TRBV11-3,TRBJ2-1,12,-,-,CASSFNREREFF,TGTGCCAGCAGCTTTAACCGGGAGAGGGAGTTCTTC
TRBV28,TRBJ2-7,11,-,-,CASSLIGEQYF,TGTGCCAGCAGTCTAATTGGCGAGCAGTACTTC
TRBV6-5,TRBJ1-1,15,TRBD1,-,CASRRQGLRWTEAFF,TGTGCCAGCAGGCGACAGGGGCTTAGATGGACTGAAGCTTTCTTT
TRBV5-1,TRBJ2-3,13,-,-,CASRLTPTDTQYF,TGCGCCAGCAGGCTAACCCCCACAGATACGCAGTATTTT
TRBV29-1,TRBJ2-5,12,-,-,CSVSPGQETQYF,TGCAGCGTTTCCCCAGGGCAAGAGACCCAGTACTTC
TRBV7-2,TRBJ2-3,17,TRBD2,-,CASSLGSGSGGTDTQYF,TGTGCCAGCAGCCTTGGGAGCGGGAGCGGGGGGACAGATACGCAGTATTTT
TRBV9,TRBJ2-1,16,TRBD2,-,CASSVTIAGAYNEQFF,TGTGCCAGCAGCGTAACCATAGCGGGGGCCTACAATGAGCAGTTCTTC
TRBV28,TRBJ2-6,15,TRBD1,-,CASSPGGSGANVLTF,TGTGCCAGCAGCCCAGGGGGCTCTGGGGCCAACGTCCTGACTTTC